The TCR beta chain described here comes from a study of cytomegalovirus exposure and HLA in healthy donors. Overall study results and limits: Further analysis, carried out later, found HLA-associated TCR beta chains more clonally expanded than equally common other chains. A later analysis appeared to link common viral pathogens to several of the most significant clusters. An ancestry cluster, one associated with Asian ancestry, reportedly showed fewer N-insertions than the roughly 670-donor mean in a later analysis.

The germline V gene encodes CDR1 ENHRY and CDR2 SYGVKD. This CDR3 is built from 16 residues. J was trimmed by 2 bases and V by 10 bases; bases with no gene match: 10. PCR amplification relied on 60 Vbeta primers (plus 13 Jbeta primers). Data came from immunoSEQ multiplex PCR; TCRdb stores just in-frame clones and leaves some out. The repertoire holds some 110,000 clones, 66% seen once, with more than 1.5% in the top ten. A remark on this clone: The antigen remains undetermined.

The origin of this receptor is a man between 18 and 35 years old in good health and CMV-seronegative. The chain has TRBV10-3 and TRBJ2-7; 14 nucleotides agree with TRBD2. Sequencing used PBMCs. DNA of the CDR3: TGTGCCAGCACCGGGACTAGCGGGAGAAGAGCCTACGAGCAGTACTTC. This codes for CASTGTSGRRAYEQYF.